What follows describes a single T cell receptor beta chain. Germline CDR1 is DFQATT and CDR2 is SNEGSKA (reference sequence). CDR3 length: 14 residues. Trimming cost V 1 base and J 0 bases, with 10 bases left between them. With MiXCR, TCRdb called clones anew from the PCR reads. The top ten hold around 3.1% of the sample, which has around 34,000 clones, around 15% seen once. The entry originates in a study of metastatic and nonmetastatic thyroid tumors. Prior to thyroid surgery, none of the patients had received any treatment. The sequenced sample consisted of blood. The chain carries TRBV20-1 and TRBJ2-7; perhaps TRBD1 as D (5 bases). This clonotype originated in a female donor with papillary thyroid cancer or a benign thyroid nodule (not recorded which). Some clones in this sample may be carry-over from other donors' samples. This chain's CDR3 is CSARGAGLSYEQYF. DNA for the CDR3: TGCAGTGCTAGAGGGGCAGGGCTCTCCTACGAGCAGTACTTC.